Listed here are 19 T cell receptor beta chains from one sample, sequenced in a study of blood T cell repertoires in COVID-19. Only in-frame clones appear in the TCRdb table, and some are missing; sequencing was by immunoSEQ multiplex PCR. The repertoire includes roughly 150,000 clones, approximately 88% of them detected once, and approximately 5.1% sits in the top ten. Specimen: PBMCs or T cells enriched from blood (not recorded which). These receptors were obtained from a man aged 70-80 years who had been exposed to COVID-19.

The chain recombines TRBV2 with TRBJ2-3; TRBD2 agrees at 7 bases. The junction had 9 bases not matched to a gene; V was cut back by 4 bases and J by 5 bases. The CDR3 length is 15 residues. Germline CDR1 SNHLY, CDR2 FYNNEI. CDR3 bases: TGTGCCAGCAGTGCGGGGGGACGGTGGGAAGATACGCAGTATTTT. Its protein product is CASSAGGRWEDTQYF.

The V gene is TRBV28, the J gene TRBJ2-3; TRBD2 aligns across 12 bases. CDR3 length: 19 amino acids. CDR1 and CDR2 (germline): MDHEN, SYDVKM. The junction had 18 bases not matched to a gene; V was cut back by 9 bases and J by 2 bases. The CDR3 reads CARERTLAGGPPHTDTQYF. CDR3 bases: TGTGCCAGAGAGCGTACTCTAGCGGGAGGGCCACCGCACACAGATACGCAGTATTTT.

DNA for the CDR3: TGTGCCAGCAGCCAAGATCTTCGGGGGACCGAGCAGTACTTC. Its translation: CASSQDLRGTEQYF. This sequence joins TRBV4-2 and TRBJ2-7; D may be TRBD2 (6 bases). This CDR3 contains 14 residues. Germline CDR1 and CDR2: LGHNA and YNFKEQ. Between the trimmed V and J ends, which lost 0 bases and 6 bases, there was a span of 12 bases.

CDR3 DNA sequence: TGTGCCATCCCGTACAGGGGAATCATGAACACTGAAGCTTTCTTT. Amino acid sequence: CAIPYRGIMNTEAFF. The J gene is TRBJ1-1, the V gene TRBV21-1; the table names TRBD1, a call not compared with the DNA. TRBV21-1 is a recognized pseudogene. CDR3 length equals 15 residues.

This chain joins TRBV27 and TRBJ1-6; D call uncertain. This CDR3 region has 16 residues. V lost 3 bases and J 7 bases, leaving 16 bases between the germline ends. Germline V lookup: CDR1 MNHEY, CDR2 SMNVEV (reference sequence). CDR3 nucleotide sequence: TGTGCCAGCAGTTTTGAGAGGGTGCTTGGAAATTCACCCCTCCACTTT. Its protein product is CASSFERVLGNSPLHF.

This clone was detected once. The genes are TRBV27 and TRBJ1-6, with D perhaps matching TRBD1 (5 bases). The CDR3 has 11 residues. V was trimmed by 7 bases and J by 9 bases, leaving 7 bases between them. CDR1 and CDR2 from the germline V gene are MNHEY and SMNVEV (reference sequence). The CDR3 nucleotides read TGTGCCAGCACTAGGGGTTCACCCCTCCACTTT. Translating it yields CASTRGSPLHF.

J is TRBJ2-1 and V is TRBV7-2, with TRBD2 identical over 7 bases. The junction had 10 bases not matched to a gene; V was cut back by 5 bases and J by 3 bases. CDR1 is SGHTA, CDR2 FQGNSA, per germline. CDR3 length: 16 residues. CDR3 protein: CASSPEAGEGYNEQFF. In DNA form, the CDR3 reads TGTGCCAGCAGCCCCGAGGCGGGAGAAGGCTACAATGAGCAGTTCTTC.

CDR3 amino acids: CASKGTGPLEQYF. In nucleotides, the CDR3 is TGCGCCAGCAAGGGGACAGGCCCCTTGGAGCAGTACTTC. This chain connects TRBV5-1 to TRBJ2-7; the match to TRBD1 covers 8 bases. The trim removed 6 bases at V and 7 bases at J, leaving 9 bases unmatched. This CDR3 contains 13 residues. CDR1 is SGHRS and CDR2 is YFSETQ in the germline V gene.

J is TRBJ2-3 and V is TRBV6-6, with TRBD2 matching 13 bases. Per the germline V gene, CDR1 is MNHNY and CDR2 is SVGAGI (reference sequence). The CDR3 runs 18 residues. V lost 5 bases, J lost 6 bases, and 14 bases stayed unmatched. In DNA, the CDR3 is TGTGCCAGCAGTCTTTTACAATCTACTAGCGGGGGGGCGGATACGCAGTATTTT. Translated: CASSLLQSTSGGADTQYF.

The chain links TRBV19 to TRBJ1-4, with TRBD1 matching over 9 bases. The germline gives CDR1 LNHDA, CDR2 SQIVND (reference sequence). This CDR3 is built from 16 residues. V shed 5 bases and J 8 bases; nucleotides not matched to a gene: 12. The CDR3 coding sequence is TGTGCCAGTAGTGAGCTCGGGGGACAGGGTGAAGAAAAACTGTTTTTT. It is translated as CASSELGGQGEEKLFF.

V is TRBV3-1 (or the pseudogene TRBV3-2) and J is TRBJ2-1, with TRBD2 matching over 7 bases. In germline, CDR1 is LGHDT, CDR2 YNNKEL (reference sequence). The CDR3 consists of 14 residues. V dropped 0 bases and J dropped 7; count of bases not matched to a gene: 3. Written as DNA, the CDR3 is TGTGCCAGCAGCCAAGAGGGCGGGAGAAATGAGCAGTTCTTC. Its translation is CASSQEGGRNEQFF.

In this sample, this clone turned up once. CDR3 amino acids: CASSLETGGGYTF. The CDR3 nucleotides read TGCGCCAGCAGCTTGGAAACAGGCGGAGGCTACACCTTC. The J gene is TRBJ1-2, the V gene TRBV5-1; weak D call: TRBD1 (5 bases). The germline V and J ends were trimmed by 0 bases and 8 bases, with 11 bases remaining between them. The germline V gene encodes CDR1 SGHRS and CDR2 YFSETQ. The CDR3 spans 13 residues.

This chain joins TRBV4-3 and TRBJ1-2; possibly TRBD1 for D (5 bases). This CDR3 spans 15 amino acids. Germline CDR1 LGHNA, CDR2 YSLEER. Trimming took off 0 bases at V and 6 bases at J, with 14 bases between the two ends. The CDR3 bases are TGCGCCAGCAGCCAAGATCTAAGCAGGGCGGATGGCTACACCTTC. Residues: CASSQDLSRADGYTF.

V is TRBV7-2 and J is TRBJ2-7, with TRBD1 identical over 10 bases. The CDR3 sequence is 14 residues long. Trimming removed 5 bases from V and 4 bases from J; junction bases left unmatched: 5. In germline, CDR1 is SGHTA, CDR2 FQGNSA. The CDR3 region is CASSLDRGVYEQYF. CDR3 DNA: TGTGCCAGCAGCCTGGACAGGGGGGTTTACGAGCAGTACTTC.

The chain uses TRBV28 and TRBJ2-5; the D is unclear. CDR1 MDHEN and CDR2 SYDVKM come from the germline V gene. The ends were cut back, 5 bases at V and 2 bases at J, with 3 bases in the middle. The CDR3 has 11 amino acids. Here the CDR3 DNA reads TGTGCCAGCAGTCCGCAAGAGACCCAGTACTTC. This encodes CASSPQETQYF.

On this clone: The same CDR3 arises from other DNA sequences in this sample as well. J is TRBJ1-4 and V is TRBV13, with TRBD1 matching 9 bases. CDR3 length equals 15 residues. Germline lookup yields CDR1 PRHDT and CDR2 FYEKMQ (reference sequence). Trimming at V came to 4 bases and at J to 5 bases, leaving 5 bases not matched to a gene. The CDR3: CASSSGQGRNEKLFF. CDR3 bases: TGTGCCAGCAGCTCGGGACAGGGCAGAAATGAAAAACTGTTTTTT. Using reference TRBV13 and TRBJ1-4 for the parts outside the CDR3, the full variable domain is AAGVIQSPRHLIKEKRETATLKCYPIPRHDTVYWYQQGPGQDPQFLISFYEKMQSDKGSIPDRFSAQQFSDYHSELNMSSLELGDSALYFCASSSGQGRNEKLFFGSGTQLSVL.

J is TRBJ2-3 and V is TRBV2, with D possibly being TRBD1 (5 bases). The germline gives CDR1 SNHLY, CDR2 FYNNEI. CDR3 length: 14 residues. V lost 8 bases and J lost 5, with 17 bases in between. The CDR3 DNA sequence: TGTGCCAGCCTGAAGAGAGTCCAGGGAGATACGCAGTATTTT. Translating it yields CASLKRVQGDTQYF.

The V and J genes are TRBV21-1 and TRBJ2-7; TRBD2, the table's D call, was not compared with the DNA. TRBV21-1 is designated a pseudogene. This CDR3 comprises 19 residues. The CDR3 DNA sequence: TGTGCCAGCAGCAAAGTTTCATTTTCTAGCGGGTCCACCTCCTACGAGCAGTACTTC. Translation: CASSKVSFSSGSTSYEQYF.

The chain carries TRBV2 and TRBJ2-1; D is undetermined. In germline, CDR1 is SNHLY, CDR2 FYNNEI. Trimming took off 4 bases at V and 7 bases at J, with 14 bases between the two ends. The CDR3 consists of 14 residues. In DNA form, the CDR3 reads TGTGCCAGCAGTGGGGCCCTTGGGTCTAATGAGCAGTTCTTC. It translates to CASSGALGSNEQFF.